This T cell receptor (beta chain) stems from a study of blood T cell repertoires in COVID-19. TCRdb's copy holds only in-frame clones and misses some; the assay was immunoSEQ multiplex PCR. Found here are around 300,000 clones, around 90% of them singletons; the top ten hold around 2.1%. The CDR3 consists of 11 residues. V was trimmed by 6 bases and J by 8 bases, leaving 10 bases between them. Germline V gene data show CDR1 as MNHEY and CDR2 as SVGAGI. Sequencing input: peripheral blood. The source is a man aged 45 to 65 with acute or convalescent COVID-19. This chain joins TRBV6-5 and TRBJ1-2; no clear D gene. CDR3 nucleotides: TGTGCCAGCAGCCCCGGTCGGGGCTACACCTTC. This codes for CASSPGRGYTF.